These 14 T cell receptor beta chains came from one sample sequenced in a study of cytomegalovirus exposure and HLA in healthy donors. PCR was performed using 60 Vbeta and 13 Jbeta primers. The data were produced by immunoSEQ multiplex PCR, yet TCRdb's version contains in-frame clones alone and is incomplete. The sample carries 150,000 to 200,000 clones, roughly 85% recorded once. The specimen was PBMCs. Every receptor here comes from a woman younger than 30 in good health and CMV-seronegative.

The chain has TRBV5-4 and TRBJ2-1; TRBD2 agrees at 10 bases. Germline-derived CDR1 and CDR2 are SGHNT and YYREEE (reference sequence). This CDR3 contains 15 residues. V shed 4 bases and J 6 bases; nucleotides not matched to a gene: 7. The CDR3 region is CASSPPGTSVNEQFF. In nucleotides, the CDR3 is TGTGCCAGCAGCCCACCCGGGACTAGCGTCAATGAGCAGTTCTTC.

The chain couples TRBV19 to TRBJ2-7; 9 positions agree with TRBD2. Trimming at V came to 6 bases and at J to 3 bases, leaving 9 bases not matched to a gene. Germline-derived CDR1 and CDR2 are LNHDA and SQIVND (reference sequence). The CDR3 runs to 15 residues. DNA for the CDR3: TGTGCCAGTAGCACCGCCGGGACTAGCAGCTACGAGCAGTACTTC. It translates to CASSTAGTSSYEQYF.

The gene calls are TRBV6-1 and TRBJ2-1; D is uncertain. The CDR3 totals 18 residues. Trimming took off 2 bases at V and 7 bases at J, with 24 bases between the two ends. Germline V lookup: CDR1 MNHNS, CDR2 SASEGT. The CDR3, as DNA: TGTGCCAGCAGTGAATCCCGGTGGGCACCTTCCAAAGGTAATGAGCAGTTCTTC. Translation: CASSESRWAPSKGNEQFF.

The V call is TRBV19, the J call TRBJ1-5; D unclear. Trimming removed 9 bases at V and 1 base at J, with 13 bases between. Germline V lookup: CDR1 LNHDA, CDR2 SQIVND (reference sequence). CDR3 size: 14 residues. CDR3 in DNA: TGTGCCAGCCGAGTGCCGGTAAGCAATCAGCCCCAGCATTTT. This translates into CASRVPVSNQPQHF.

This chain uses TRBV11-2 with TRBJ2-7, with D possibly TRBD1 on 5 matching bases. CDR3 length equals 16 residues. The V gene's germline CDR1 is SGHAT and CDR2 FQNNGV. V lost 2 bases and J lost 0, with 14 bases in between. The CDR3 bases are TGTGCCAGCAGCTTATATGGGGCCGCTAGCTCCTACGAGCAGTACTTC. This translates into CASSLYGAASSYEQYF.

The chain uses TRBV27 and TRBJ2-4; 7 bases line up with TRBD1. Germline CDR1 is MNHEY and CDR2 is SMNVEV (reference sequence). The CDR3 loop spans 15 amino acids. Trimming removed 10 bases from V and 1 base from J; junction bases left unmatched: 10. CDR3 amino acids: CAILQGYTAKNIQYF. The CDR3 DNA reads TGTGCCATCCTACAGGGGTATACGGCCAAAAACATTCAGTACTTC.

The chain combines TRBV11-3 with TRBJ2-1, with 9 bases matching TRBD2. V lost 8 bases to trimming and J lost 8 bases; unmatched junction nucleotides: 10. CDR3 length: 14 residues. Germline V gives CDR1 SGHNT, CDR2 YENEEA. CDR3: CASGPGGLADEQFF. The CDR3, as DNA: TGTGCCAGCGGGCCTGGGGGACTAGCCGATGAGCAGTTCTTC.

The chain uses TRBV10-2 and TRBJ2-5, with TRBD2 identical over 11 bases. The germline V gene has CDR1 WSHSY and CDR2 SAAADI. V lost 6 bases and J lost 5; bases outside the gene matches: 8. This CDR3 is built from 15 residues. CDR3 sequence: CASRRLAGSLETQYF. The DNA of the CDR3 is TGCGCCAGCAGACGACTAGCGGGAAGTTTGGAGACCCAGTACTTC.

The genes are TRBV7-2 and TRBJ2-2, with TRBD2 matching 11 bases. The V gene's germline CDR1 is SGHTA and CDR2 FQGNSA. The CDR3 runs to 16 residues. J was trimmed by 6 bases and V by 3 bases; bases with no gene match: 6. CDR3 nucleotides: TGTGCCAGCAGCTTCGGTAGCGGGAGGGTTGCCGGGGAGCTGTTTTTT. It is translated as CASSFGSGRVAGELFF.

The V call is TRBV2, the J call TRBJ1-1; no clear D. V was shortened by 6 bases and J by 2 bases, with 13 bases between the two germline ends. This CDR3 has 14 amino acids. CDR1 is SNHLY and CDR2 is FYNNEI in the germline V gene. DNA for the CDR3: TGTGCCAGCAGCTCCGAGGTCCGCAACACTGAAGCTTTCTTT. It translates to CASSSEVRNTEAFF. Full variable domain (missing parts from reference TRBV2 and TRBJ1-1): EPEVTQTPSHQVTQMGQEVILRCVPISNHLYFYWYRQILGQKVEFLVSFYNNEISEKSEIFDDQFSVERPDGSNFTLKIRSTKLEDSAMYFCASSSEVRNTEAFFGQGTRLTVV.

The chain recombines TRBV13 with TRBJ2-1; 12 bases agree with TRBD2. CDR3 length equals 18 residues. V dropped 4 bases and J dropped 7; count of bases not matched to a gene: 14. Germline V gene lookup returns CDR1 PRHDT and CDR2 FYEKMQ (reference sequence). CDR3 DNA sequence: TGTGCCAGCAGCTCGTTCCTAGCGGGAGGGCCTCTTGGGAATGAGCAGTTCTTC. Its translation is CASSSFLAGGPLGNEQFF.

The chain joins TRBV10-2 to TRBJ1-2; 9 bases align to TRBD1. V shed 5 bases, J shed 2 bases, and the junction held 3 bases outside the gene matches. The CDR3 is 14 residues long. The germline CDR1 and CDR2 sequences are WSHSY and SAAADI. In nucleotides, the CDR3 is TGCGCCAGCAGTTACGGGACAGGGAACTATGGCTACACCTTC. Residues: CASSYGTGNYGYTF.

The rearrangement uses TRBV5-6 and TRBJ1-4; 8 bases are shared with TRBD1. CDR3 length: 16 residues. In germline, CDR1 is SGHDT, CDR2 YYEEEE. V was pared by 0 bases and J by 4 bases, with 5 bases of the junction left unmatched. The CDR3 bases are TGTGCCAGCAGCTTGGCCGGGACAGGACATAATGAAAAACTGTTTTTT. Residues: CASSLAGTGHNEKLFF.

The chain carries TRBV6-5 and TRBJ2-2; D is unclear. The CDR3 loop spans 13 amino acids. Trimming pared 3 bases from V and 3 bases from J, leaving 5 bases between. The germline V gene encodes CDR1 MNHEY and CDR2 SVGAGI. CDR3 DNA: TGTGCCAGCAGTTATGACTACACCGGGGAGCTGTTTTTT. Protein: CASSYDYTGELFF.